Sequencing of this T cell receptor (beta chain) was carried out in a study of T cells in Graves' hyperthyroidism and ophthalmopathy. Study-wide background: Upon initial diagnosis and before any treatment, peripheral blood was collected. Study results and caveats: Most clonotypes that expanded in the thyroid above 0.001 also showed up in blood.

Uncontrolled infection, other autoimmune disease, pregnancy or lactation excluded patients. Per germline, CDR1 MGHRA and CDR2 YSYEKL. The CDR3 is made up of 16 amino acids. After removal of 1 base from V and 8 bases from J, the junction contained 10 bases not matched to a gene. As for this clonotype: The antigen is undetermined.

Regions amplified from RNA transcripts were the TCR beta CDR3 regions. The HTBI primer set drove a first-round RT-PCR of the TCR CDR3. TCRdb independently ran MiXCR on the multiplex PCR reads; one entry per CDR3 protein. The sample has roughly 400,000 distinct CDR3 sequences, about a sixth seen once. Material for sequencing was blood. The origin of this receptor is a woman aged 18-29 years with Graves' hyperthyroidism that later progressed to Graves' ophthalmopathy. The rearrangement joins TRBV4-1 to TRBJ1-4, with 7 bases identical to TRBD1. This chain's CDR3 is CASSQGRDSLREKLFF. CDR3 bases: TGCGCCAGCAGCCAAGGGAGGGACAGCTTGAGAGAAAAACTGTTTTTT.